The sequence of this TCR beta chain was determined in a study of shared clonotypes between healthy human individuals. Findings of the study overall: Clonotype sharing across a few donors was observed for around 5% of naive CD4 clonotypes.

Trimming took off 4 bases at V and 0 bases at J, with 10 bases between the two ends. The germline V gene has CDR1 MNHNS and CDR2 SASEGT. The CDR3 sequence is 14 residues long. Notes on this clone: Antigen unknown.

Profiled with immunoSEQ multiplex PCR; TCRdb holds only in-frame clones, not every one. This sample has 740,000 or so clones, with around 78% found just once. The sequenced material came from memory CD4+ T cells sorted from blood. The subset was: CD45RA-negative fraction. J is TRBJ2-7 and V is TRBV6-1; TRBD1 is a possible D gene (6 bases). This receptor was taken from a woman aged 30 to 39 in good health. The CDR3 region is CASSVRQASYEQYF. The CDR3 region has the DNA TGTGCCAGCAGTGTAAGACAGGCCTCCTACGAGCAGTACTTC.